A single sample is the source of the 2 T cell receptor beta chains below, sequenced in a study of chronic HIV infection and antiretroviral therapy. TCRdb used MiXCR to reprocess the 5' RACE reads, holding one entry per CDR3 protein. The sample lists about 38,000 distinct CDR3 sequences; roughly 8.8% were seen once. The sample comprised peripheral blood. These receptors came from an adult who had HIV and had not received antiretroviral therapy, or was an uninfected healthy control (not recorded which).

The CDR3 region is CSVGTAGANVLTF. The CDR3 nucleotides are TGCAGCGTTGGAACAGCTGGGGCCAACGTCCTGACTTTC. This rearrangement joins TRBV29-1 to TRBJ2-6; D unclear. Germline values: CDR1 SQVTM, CDR2 ANQGSEA. The V end lost 4 bases, the J end lost 2 bases, and 6 bases lay between the germline ends. The CDR3 has 13 amino acids. The whole variable domain, remainder taken from reference TRBV29-1 and TRBJ2-6, is SAVISQKPSRDICQRGTSLTIQCQVDSQVTMMFWYRQQPGQSLTLIATANQGSEATYESGFVIDKFPISRPNLTFSTLTVSNMSPEDSSIYLCSVGTAGANVLTFGAGSRLTVL.

This clonotype came up many times. This chain links TRBV29-1 with TRBJ2-2; D remains ambiguous. With 4 bases removed from V and 4 bases from J, the gap between germline ends came to 7 bases. The CDR3 runs to 12 residues. CDR1 and CDR2 from the germline V gene are SQVTM and ANQGSEA. DNA for the CDR3: TGCAGCGTTGGGGGTGGCACCGGGGAGCTGTTTTTT. Protein: CSVGGGTGELFF.